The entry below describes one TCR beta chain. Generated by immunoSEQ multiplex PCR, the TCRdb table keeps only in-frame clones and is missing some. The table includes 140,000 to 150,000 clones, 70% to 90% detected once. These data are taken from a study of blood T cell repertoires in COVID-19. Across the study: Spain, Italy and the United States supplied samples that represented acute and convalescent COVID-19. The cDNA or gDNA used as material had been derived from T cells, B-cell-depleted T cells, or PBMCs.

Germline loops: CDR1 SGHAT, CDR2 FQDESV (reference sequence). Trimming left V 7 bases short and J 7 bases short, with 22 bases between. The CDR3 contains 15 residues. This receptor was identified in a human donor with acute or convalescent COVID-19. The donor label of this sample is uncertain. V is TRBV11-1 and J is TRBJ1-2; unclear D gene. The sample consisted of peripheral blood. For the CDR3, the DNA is TGTGCCAGCACCCAGACGGACTCCCGCTGGGGTGGCTACACCTTC. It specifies CASTQTDSRWGGYTF.